The TCR beta chain described here comes from a study of shared clonotypes between healthy human individuals. Study in general: CD4 naive cells filled three plates per donor, CD4 memory three, CD8 naive two and CD8 memory one.

The germline V gene has CDR1 MNHEY and CDR2 SMNVEV (reference sequence). V was clipped by 4 bases and J by 1 base, with 19 bases between them. The CDR3 contains 17 residues. Naive CD8 cells were CD45RO-negative, positively selected for CCR7, excluding terminally differentiated effector memory CD45RA+ cells. Within Nashville, Tennessee resided all donors, each a Caucasian adult. Sequenced by immunoSEQ multiplex PCR; TCRdb stores in-frame clones only, minus some. Of approximately 2,000,000 clones listed, about 93% are singletons. Sequences were obtained from naive CD8+ T cells from PBMCs. The sequence derives from a man aged 18 to 35 in good health. Some clones in this sample may be carry-over from other donors' samples. The chain has TRBV27 and TRBJ2-5; a possible D gene is TRBD2 (6 bases). The CDR3 bases are TGTGCCAGCAGTTCCCTAAGGTGGGGAGGATTCCAAGAGACCCAGTACTTC. Its translation is CASSSLRWGGFQETQYF.